This T cell receptor (beta chain) was retrieved from a study of shared clonotypes between healthy human individuals (dated by TCRdb to between 2020 and 2021). Some background on the complete study: The cohort comprised a couple of women and a few men aged 18 to 49 years. To estimate repertoire size and how much clonotypes are shared between individuals, the study performed deep sequencing of blood TCR repertoires from 4 to 6 healthy adults. For each donor, three plates each were used for CD4 naive and CD4 memory, two plates were used for CD8 naive, and one plate was used for CD8 memory. Libraries were prepared and TCR repertoires were sequenced by different laboratories using diverse techniques, in order to increase sequencing depth and limit assay-specific biases. Between about 0.9 and 10 billion PBMCs per donor were obtained by leukapheresis. Paper-wide results and their limitations: Sampling was restricted to blood, and TCR repertoires in tissues likely differ from the TCR repertoires found in blood. Pairwise subsampling led to the expectation that sequencing depth would affect the degree of clonotype sharing among donors. Naive subsets generally had larger estimated clonotype richness than memory subsets. Rarefaction of sorted-subset datasets indicated incomplete sequencing despite the large sequencing depth. Because the study included only a small number of donors, the genetic and exposure-history diversity represented was limited. Higher generation probabilities were observed for clonotypes shared by all four sorted-subset donors than for non-shared clonotypes. Approximately 4.8% of naive CD4, around 3.6% of naive CD8, about 2.5% of memory CD4, and 0.35% to 0.4% of memory CD8 clonotypes were shared across a few donors.

V loses 6 bases at its end and J loses 5 bases; junction bases beyond the gene matches: 6. The CDR1 and CDR2 encoded by the germline V gene are SNHLY and FYNNEI. From its cysteine to its phenylalanine, the CDR3 spans 15 amino acids. Only CDR3 DNA is held: 45 bases, read in frame from base 1. As regards this clone: The clone's antigen remains unknown. No base quality values were provided; no much bigger clone lies one nucleotide off.

TCR CDR3 regions were amplified from genomic DNA by multiplex PCR using the deep immunoSEQ assay. Genomic DNA extracted from each cell subset was distributed evenly over all wells of several immunoSEQ 96-well plates, and each plate served as one replicate. For sorted subsets, 200 to 250 ng genomic DNA, equal to 25,000 to 35,000 T cell genomes, was loaded into each replicate PCR. The purified libraries were quantified using a Qubit 3.0 fluorometer, sized with a Bioanalyzer 2100, and then quantified again using the KAPA Library Quantification kit. Every immunoSEQ 96-well plate was sequenced on a separate single-read 150-cycle Illumina NextSeq 550 flow cell. Regarding the original processing steps: Because only junctional sequences without quality scores were contained in the immunoSEQ output, filtering matching that applied to full-length reads could not be performed. To assign V/J genes and CDR3, sequences were annotated against IMGT germline references using PyIR, a Python wrapper for IgBLAST v1.9. Reads with weak V/J assignments (E-value above 1e-6), missing CDR3, stop codons, out-of-frame junctions, or ambiguous translated residues were removed. V3J clonotypes were defined as sequences sharing an identical inferred V gene, J gene, and CDR3 amino acid sequence. Percentage overlap between repertoires was calculated by dividing the number of shared unique clonotypes by the size of the smaller repertoire. Richness of each repertoire was evaluated using RTK rarefaction, the Chao1 estimator, and Recon v2.1 estimates of unobserved clonotypes. OLGA was used to compute generation probabilities for all TCRbeta clonotypes that the gDNA method yielded from several donors. TCRdb mirrors the immuneACCESS table, restricted to in-frame sequences. Some clones are absent from its copies; in checked studies, under half trace to an unresolved V gene, and the reason for the others is unknown. That table is the source of V, J and clone size, and D and trimming were worked out from the DNA. The sample table records 2 million to 2.5 million clones; nearly 97% of these occur just once. The ten largest clones take up 0.1% to 0.15% of the sample.

The donors were healthy, HIV-negative adults with no recently reported acute infections or vaccinations. All donors were Caucasian adults living in Nashville, Tennessee, USA. CD4+ T cells were enriched by magnetic negative selection; naive cells were then positively selected on CD45RA, and the negative fraction formed the memory subset. After blood collection by leukapheresis, PBMCs were isolated using Ficoll-Histopaque density gradient centrifugation and then cryopreserved in the vapor phase of liquid nitrogen. Analytical flow cytometry was used to check the purity and quantity of every magnetically sorted T cell population. Each sorted fraction had its genomic DNA isolated and then quantified by UV absorbance on a Nanodrop 2000c.

The chain links TRBV2 with TRBJ2-3; the junction holds 12 bases that match TRBD1. Sequences were obtained from naive CD4+ T cells sorted from blood. The label giving this sample's cell subset or site can be read as: CD45RA+ positively selected. The receptor was derived from a man younger than 35 in good health. Read as DNA, the sequence is TGTGCCAGCAGACTGGGACAGGGGGCTTTAGATACGCAGTATTTT. Its coded protein is CASRLGQGALDTQYF.